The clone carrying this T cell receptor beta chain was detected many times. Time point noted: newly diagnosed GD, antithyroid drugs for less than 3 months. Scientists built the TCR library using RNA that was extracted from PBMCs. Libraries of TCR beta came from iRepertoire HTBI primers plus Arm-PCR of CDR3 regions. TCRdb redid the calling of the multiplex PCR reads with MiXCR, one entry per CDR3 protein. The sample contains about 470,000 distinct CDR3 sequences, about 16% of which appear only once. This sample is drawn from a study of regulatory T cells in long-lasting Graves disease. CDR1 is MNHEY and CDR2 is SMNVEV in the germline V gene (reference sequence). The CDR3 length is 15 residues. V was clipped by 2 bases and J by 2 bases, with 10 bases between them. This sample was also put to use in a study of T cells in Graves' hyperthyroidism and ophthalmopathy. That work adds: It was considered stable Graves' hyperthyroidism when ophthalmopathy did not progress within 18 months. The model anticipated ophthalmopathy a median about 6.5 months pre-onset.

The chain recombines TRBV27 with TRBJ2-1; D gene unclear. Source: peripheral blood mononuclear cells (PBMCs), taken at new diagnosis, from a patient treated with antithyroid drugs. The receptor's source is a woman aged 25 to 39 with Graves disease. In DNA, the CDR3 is TGTGCCAGCAGTTTACGGTTAGGTGCCTACAATGAGCAGTTCTTC. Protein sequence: CASSLRLGAYNEQFF.